This entry is about one T cell receptor (beta chain). This clone's antigen is unknown. The sample holds no much larger clone one base away, and base qualities are not on file. This record comes from a study of CD8+ T cells in alopecia areata (dated by TCRdb to about 2018). As for the study more broadly: The treated patients, all with moderate-to-severe alopecia areata, were enrolled in an open-label pilot trial of oral tofacitinib given at 5 to 10 mg twice daily. Tofacitinib was administered for 6 to 18 months, and 6 months of follow-up off drug were then conducted to assess delayed response and recurrence. To study T cell clonal expansion in alopecia areata, the researchers applied high-throughput TCRbeta sequencing to both the C3H/HeJ mouse model and human patients. Scalp tissue and sorted CD4+ and CD8+ peripheral blood T cells from patchy and totalis/universalis alopecia areata patients and from healthy controls were covered by human TCRbeta sequencing. Tofacitinib-treated patients had biopsies at baseline and at 4 and 24 weeks of treatment, with a later scalp biopsy in several patients. Scalp clonality was compared among normal scalp (n=4), patchy alopecia areata scalp (n=8), and alopecia totalis/universalis scalp (n=8). RNA was extracted with the PAXgene miRNA kit for fixed scalp, the miRNeasy kit for PBMCs, and the RNeasy kit for mouse skin. TCRbeta CDR3 regions were amplified by immunoSEQ multiplex PCR with 35 Vbeta forward and 13 Jbeta reverse primers. The investigation overall reported the following: Scalp TCR repertoire analysis is complicated because resident alphabeta T cells in normal human skin are also sequenced, whereas mouse skin is dominated by gammadelta T cells. Shared TCR sequences between patients were less evident than in mice, which may be partly attributable to HLA diversity in the patient population. Lesional scalp, especially in alopecia totalis/universalis, showed higher clonality and more expanded CD8+ clones than normal scalp, suggesting antigenic drive.

The sample's time point label, in plain terms: baseline before oral tofacitinib. Peripheral blood and lesional scalp punch biopsies were obtained from patients with alopecia areata. After PBMCs were isolated by density centrifugation and stained for CD3, CD4 and CD8, a FACSAria was used to sort CD4+ and CD8+ T cells. The library was generated by the immunoSEQ multiplex PCR assay. RNA was extracted from all samples and reverse transcribed into cDNA, which served as template for TCR sequencing. SuperScript III was used to make first-strand cDNA, primed with a 2:1 mix of oligo-dT and random hexamers. A synthetic immune receptor repertoire was used to gauge amplification bias, and whatever bias remained was removed computationally. The original pipeline was this. Raw reads were preprocessed to remove errors, and CDR3 was defined by IMGT conventions from the conserved cysteine to phenylalanine. Clonality was computed as 1 minus the Shannon entropy, with the entropy normalized by log2 of the number of productive unique TCRs. Scalp TCRbeta sequences were cross-referenced with sorted blood CD4 and CD8 repertoires so that the CD4 or CD8 identity of scalp clones could be inferred. TCRdb's version of the immuneACCESS table is confined to in-frame rearrangements and falls short of the full clone set. An unresolved V gene accounts for under half of the shortfall where checked; the remainder is of unknown origin. V and J calls plus clone size are reproduced from that table; the DNA served to infer D and trimming. Here the sample has about 130,000 clones; roughly three fifths occur a single time. In total, the top ten clones hold 4.5% to 5.5% of the sample.

Here the sequenced sample was CD4+ T cells sorted from blood, taken at week 0. This TCR was sampled from a human donor with alopecia areata.

The sequenced DNA: TGCAGCGCCCAGGGACAGGGATCTGACTATGGCTACACCTTC. It codes for CSAQGQGSDYGYTF. The V and J segments used are TRBV29-1 and TRBJ1-2, with TRBD1 matching 9 junction bases. The CDR3, cysteine through phenylalanine, is 14 amino acids long. CDR3 DNA is the only sequence kept; it has 42 bases, read in frame from the first base. After removal of 7 bases from V and 3 bases from J, the junction retains 9 bases not matched to a gene. Taken from the germline V gene, the CDR1 and CDR2 loops are SQVTM and ANQGSEA. Where the CDR3 stops, the reference TRBV29-1 and TRBJ1-2 genes take over; the full variable domain is SAVISQKPSRDICQRGTSLTIQCQVDSQVTMMFWYRQQPGQSLTLIATANQGSEATYESGFVIDKFPISRPNLTFSTLTVSNMSPEDSSIYLCSAQGQGSDYGYTFGSGTRLTVV.